The present T cell receptor (beta chain) was sequenced within a study of blood T cell repertoires in COVID-19. In the source study's methods: By means of reference gene primer amplification, nucleated cell counts were estimated. Libraries were prepared by immunoSEQ multiplex PCR; TCRdb keeps only in-frame clonotypes and omits some of them. D and trimming were read from the DNA, whereas the V and J calls and clone size are those reported in that table. The sample carries about 240,000 clones, around 83% recorded once. Germline assignment: CDR1 SGDLS and CDR2 YYNGEE. V lost 3 bases to trimming and J lost 6 bases, with 10 bases between them. This CDR3 has 13 amino acids.

Sequenced material: peripheral blood. V and J are TRBV9 and TRBJ1-5, with no clear D. The clonotype originates from a woman aged 80 or over with acute or convalescent COVID-19. CDR3 sequence reads: CASSAMASQPQHF. CDR3 DNA: TGTGCCAGCAGCGCCATGGCTAGTCAGCCCCAGCATTTT.